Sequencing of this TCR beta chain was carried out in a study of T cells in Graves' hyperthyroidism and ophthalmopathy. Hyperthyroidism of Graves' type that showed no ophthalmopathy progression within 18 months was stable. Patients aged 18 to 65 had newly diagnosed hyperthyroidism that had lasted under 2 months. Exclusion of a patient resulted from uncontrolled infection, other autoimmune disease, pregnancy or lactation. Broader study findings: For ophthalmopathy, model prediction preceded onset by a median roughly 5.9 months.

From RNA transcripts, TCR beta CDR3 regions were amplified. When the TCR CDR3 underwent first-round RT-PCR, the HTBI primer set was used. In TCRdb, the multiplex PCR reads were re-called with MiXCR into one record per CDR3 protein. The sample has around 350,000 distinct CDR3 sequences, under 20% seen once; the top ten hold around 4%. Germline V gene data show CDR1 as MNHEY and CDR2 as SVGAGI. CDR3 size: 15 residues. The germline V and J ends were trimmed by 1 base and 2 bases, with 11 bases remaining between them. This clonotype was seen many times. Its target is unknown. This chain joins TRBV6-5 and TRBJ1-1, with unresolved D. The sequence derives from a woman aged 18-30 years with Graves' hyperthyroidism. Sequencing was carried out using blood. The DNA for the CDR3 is TGTGCCAGCAGTTACTACCCCAAGCGCAACACTGAAGCTTTCTTT. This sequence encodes CASSYYPKRNTEAFF.